This TCR beta chain stems from a study of blood T cell repertoires in COVID-19. Whole-study context: Acute and convalescent COVID-19 specimens originated in the United States, Italy and Spain. PBMCs, B-cell-depleted T cells, or T cells were the source of the cDNA or gDNA that made up the material.

V lost 3 bases and J lost 2, with 8 bases in between. The CDR3 is 14 residues long. The germline V gene has CDR1 SNHLY and CDR2 FYNNEI. Clones were read by immunoSEQ multiplex PCR, and TCRdb kept only the in-frame ones, dropping some. The data show over 200,000 clones, about 90% seen once. This clone was observed once. V and J are TRBV2 and TRBJ2-1; tentatively, D is TRBD2 (6 bases). The TCR was taken from a woman aged 30 to 39 who had been exposed to COVID-19. The specimen sequenced was PBMCs or T cells enriched from blood (not recorded which). This CDR3 is CASSDAGPYNEQFF. The DNA for the CDR3 is TGTGCCAGCAGTGACGCGGGGCCCTACAATGAGCAGTTCTTC.